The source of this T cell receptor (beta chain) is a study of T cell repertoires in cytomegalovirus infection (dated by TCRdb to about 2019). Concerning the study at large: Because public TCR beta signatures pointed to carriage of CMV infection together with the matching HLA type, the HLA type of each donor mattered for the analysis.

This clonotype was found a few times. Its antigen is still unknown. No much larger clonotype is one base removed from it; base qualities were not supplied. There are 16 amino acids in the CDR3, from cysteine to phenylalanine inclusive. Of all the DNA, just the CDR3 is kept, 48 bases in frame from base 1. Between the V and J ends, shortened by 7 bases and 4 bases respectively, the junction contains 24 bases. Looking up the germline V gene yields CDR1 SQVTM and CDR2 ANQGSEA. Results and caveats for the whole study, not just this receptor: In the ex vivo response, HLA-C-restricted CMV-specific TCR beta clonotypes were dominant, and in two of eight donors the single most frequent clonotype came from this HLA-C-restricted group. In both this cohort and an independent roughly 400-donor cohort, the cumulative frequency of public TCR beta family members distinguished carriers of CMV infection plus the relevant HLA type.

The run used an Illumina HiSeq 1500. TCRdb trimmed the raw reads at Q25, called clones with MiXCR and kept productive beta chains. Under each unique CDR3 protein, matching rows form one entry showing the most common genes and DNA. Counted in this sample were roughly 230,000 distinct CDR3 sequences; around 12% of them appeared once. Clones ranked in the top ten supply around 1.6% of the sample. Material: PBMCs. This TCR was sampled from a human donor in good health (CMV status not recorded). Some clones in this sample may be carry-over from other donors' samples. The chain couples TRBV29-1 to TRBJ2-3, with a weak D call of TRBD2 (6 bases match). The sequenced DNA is TGCAGCGATCATGGGGGGACGGCGGCCCCCCCAGATACGCAGTATTTT. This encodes CSDHGGTAAPPDTQYF.